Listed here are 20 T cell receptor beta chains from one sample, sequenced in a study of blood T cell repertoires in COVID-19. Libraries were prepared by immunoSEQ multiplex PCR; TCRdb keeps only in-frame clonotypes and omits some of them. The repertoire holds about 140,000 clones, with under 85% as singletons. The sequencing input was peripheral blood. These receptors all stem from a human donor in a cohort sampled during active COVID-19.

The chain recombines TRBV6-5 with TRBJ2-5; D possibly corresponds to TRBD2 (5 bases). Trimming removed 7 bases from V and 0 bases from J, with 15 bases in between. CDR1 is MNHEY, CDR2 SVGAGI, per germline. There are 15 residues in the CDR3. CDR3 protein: CASTKGSGYQETQYF. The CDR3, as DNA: TGTGCCAGCACCAAAGGGAGTGGATACCAAGAGACCCAGTACTTC.

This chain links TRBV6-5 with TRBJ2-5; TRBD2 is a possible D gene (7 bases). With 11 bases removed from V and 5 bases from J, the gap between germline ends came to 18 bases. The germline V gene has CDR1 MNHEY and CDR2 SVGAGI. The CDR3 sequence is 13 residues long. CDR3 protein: CAEREGGVETQYF. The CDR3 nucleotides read TGTGCCGAAAGGGAGGGGGGAGTGGAGACCCAGTACTTC.

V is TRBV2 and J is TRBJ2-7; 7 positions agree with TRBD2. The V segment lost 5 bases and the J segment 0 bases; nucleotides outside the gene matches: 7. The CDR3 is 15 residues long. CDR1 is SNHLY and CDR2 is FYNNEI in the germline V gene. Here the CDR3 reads CASSPLAAPSYEQYF. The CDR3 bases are TGTGCCAGCAGTCCGCTAGCGGCCCCCTCCTACGAGCAGTACTTC. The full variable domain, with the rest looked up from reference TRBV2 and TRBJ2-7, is EPEVTQTPSHQVTQMGQEVILRCVPISNHLYFYWYRQILGQKVEFLVSFYNNEISEKSEIFDDQFSVERPDGSNFTLKIRSTKLEDSAMYFCASSPLAAPSYEQYFGPGTRLTVT.

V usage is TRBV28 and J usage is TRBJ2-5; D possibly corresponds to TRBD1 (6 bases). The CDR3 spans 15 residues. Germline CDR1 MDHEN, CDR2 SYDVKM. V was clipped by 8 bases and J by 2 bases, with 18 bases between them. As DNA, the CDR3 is TGTGCCAGCGTTCAGGTCAGGGGTCGGCAAGAGACCCAGTACTTC. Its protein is CASVQVRGRQETQYF.

The CDR3 sequence is CASRPGQGLREQYF. Here the CDR3 DNA reads TGTGCCAGCAGACCGGGACAGGGTCTCCGGGAGCAGTACTTC. This chain connects TRBV28 to TRBJ2-7; 9 bases agree with TRBD1. The CDR3 has 14 amino acids. The junction had 10 bases not matched to a gene; V was cut back by 6 bases and J by 7 bases. In germline, CDR1 is MDHEN, CDR2 SYDVKM.

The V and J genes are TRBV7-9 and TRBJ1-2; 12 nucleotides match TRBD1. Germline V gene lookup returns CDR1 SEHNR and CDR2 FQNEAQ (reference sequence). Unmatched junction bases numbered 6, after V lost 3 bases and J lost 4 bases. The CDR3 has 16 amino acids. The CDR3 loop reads CASSFKGTGGFYGYTF. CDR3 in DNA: TGTGCCAGCAGCTTTAAAGGGACAGGGGGCTTCTATGGCTACACCTTC.

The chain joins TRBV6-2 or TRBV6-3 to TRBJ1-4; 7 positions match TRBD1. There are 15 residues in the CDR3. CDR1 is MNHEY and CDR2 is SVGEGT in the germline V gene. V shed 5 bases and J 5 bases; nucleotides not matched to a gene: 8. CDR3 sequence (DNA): TGTGCCAGCAGTGAGACATCAGGGGGAAATGAAAAACTGTTTTTT. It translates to CASSETSGGNEKLFF.

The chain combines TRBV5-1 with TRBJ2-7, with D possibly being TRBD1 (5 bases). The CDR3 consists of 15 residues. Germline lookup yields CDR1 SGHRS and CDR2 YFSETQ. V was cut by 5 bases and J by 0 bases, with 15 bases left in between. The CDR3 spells CASSPGAGRSYEQYF. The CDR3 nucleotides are TGCGCCAGCAGTCCTGGGGCAGGTCGCTCCTACGAGCAGTACTTC.

The CDR3 loop reads CASSTSGWSTDTQYF. CDR3 in DNA: TGTGCCAGTAGTACTAGCGGATGGAGCACAGATACGCAGTATTTT. The chain joins TRBV19 to TRBJ2-3; TRBD2 agrees at 7 bases. The V segment lost 4 bases and the J segment 0 bases; nucleotides outside the gene matches: 4. There are 15 residues in the CDR3. CDR1 is LNHDA, CDR2 SQIVND, per germline (reference sequence).

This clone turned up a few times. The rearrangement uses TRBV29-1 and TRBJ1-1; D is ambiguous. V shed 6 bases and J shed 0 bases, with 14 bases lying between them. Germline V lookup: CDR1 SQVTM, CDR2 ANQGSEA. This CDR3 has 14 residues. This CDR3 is CSVLTVLMNTEAFF. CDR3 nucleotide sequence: TGCAGCGTGTTAACTGTTCTAATGAACACTGAAGCTTTCTTT.

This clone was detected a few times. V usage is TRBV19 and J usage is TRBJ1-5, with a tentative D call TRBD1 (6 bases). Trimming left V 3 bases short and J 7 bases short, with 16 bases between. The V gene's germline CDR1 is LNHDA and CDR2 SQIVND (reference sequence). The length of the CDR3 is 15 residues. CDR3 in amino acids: CASSMPRQANQPQHF. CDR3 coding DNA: TGTGCCAGTAGTATGCCACGACAGGCGAACCAGCCCCAGCATTTT.

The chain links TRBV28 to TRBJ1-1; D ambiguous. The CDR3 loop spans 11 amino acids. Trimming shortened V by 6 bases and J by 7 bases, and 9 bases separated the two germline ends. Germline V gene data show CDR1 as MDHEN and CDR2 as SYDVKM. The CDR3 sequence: CASRGTFEAFF. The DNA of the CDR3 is TGTGCCAGCAGGGGCACTTTTGAAGCTTTCTTT.

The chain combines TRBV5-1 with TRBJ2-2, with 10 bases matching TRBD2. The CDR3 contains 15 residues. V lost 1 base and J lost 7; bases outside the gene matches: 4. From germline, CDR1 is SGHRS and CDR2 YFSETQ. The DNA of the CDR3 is TGCGCCAGCAGCTTGACTAGCGGGACAGTCGGGGAGCTGTTTTTT. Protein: CASSLTSGTVGELFF. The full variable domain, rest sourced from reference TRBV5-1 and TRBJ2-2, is KAGVTQTPRYLIKTRGQQVTLSCSPISGHRSVSWYQQTPGQGLQFLFEYFSETQRNKGNFPGRFSGRQFSNSRSEMNVSTLELGDSALYLCASSLTSGTVGELFFGEGSRLTVL.

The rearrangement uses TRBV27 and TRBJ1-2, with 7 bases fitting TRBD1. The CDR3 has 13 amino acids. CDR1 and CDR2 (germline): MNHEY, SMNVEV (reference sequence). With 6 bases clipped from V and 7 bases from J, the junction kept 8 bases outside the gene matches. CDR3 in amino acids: CASSQRTGFGYTF. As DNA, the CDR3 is TGTGCCAGCAGCCAACGGACAGGTTTTGGCTACACCTTC.

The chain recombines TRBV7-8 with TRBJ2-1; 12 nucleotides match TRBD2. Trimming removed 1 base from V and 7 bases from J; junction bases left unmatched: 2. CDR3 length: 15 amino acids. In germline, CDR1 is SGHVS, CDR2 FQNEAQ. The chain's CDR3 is CASSLELAGGNEQFF. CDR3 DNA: TGTGCCAGCAGCTTAGAACTAGCGGGAGGTAATGAGCAGTTCTTC.

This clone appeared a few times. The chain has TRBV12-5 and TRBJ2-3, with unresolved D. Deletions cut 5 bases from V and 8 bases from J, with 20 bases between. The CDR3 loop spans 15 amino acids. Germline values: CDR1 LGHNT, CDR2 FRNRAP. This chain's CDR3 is CASGPPISGPTTQYF. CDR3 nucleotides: TGTGCTAGTGGTCCCCCCATTTCGGGTCCCACTACGCAGTATTTT.

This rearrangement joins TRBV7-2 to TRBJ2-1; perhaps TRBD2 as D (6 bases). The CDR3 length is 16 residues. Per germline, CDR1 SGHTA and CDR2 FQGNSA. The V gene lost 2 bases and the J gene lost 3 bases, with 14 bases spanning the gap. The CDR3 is CASSLLYGSVYNEQFF. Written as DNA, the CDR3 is TGTGCCAGCAGCTTACTATACGGGAGCGTCTACAATGAGCAGTTCTTC.

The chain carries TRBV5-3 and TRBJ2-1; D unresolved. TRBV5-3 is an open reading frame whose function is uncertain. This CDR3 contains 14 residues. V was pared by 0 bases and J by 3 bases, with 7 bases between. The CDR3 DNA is TGTGCCAGAAGCTTGGTCCCTAGCTACAATGAGCAGTTCTTC. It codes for CARSLVPSYNEQFF.

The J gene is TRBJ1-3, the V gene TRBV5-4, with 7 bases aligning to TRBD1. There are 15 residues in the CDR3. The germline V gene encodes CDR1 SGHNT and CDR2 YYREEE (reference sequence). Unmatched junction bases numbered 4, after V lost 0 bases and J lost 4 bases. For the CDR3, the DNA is TGTGCCAGCAGCTTGGAGGGGGCGCGAGGAAACACCATATATTTT. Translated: CASSLEGARGNTIYF.

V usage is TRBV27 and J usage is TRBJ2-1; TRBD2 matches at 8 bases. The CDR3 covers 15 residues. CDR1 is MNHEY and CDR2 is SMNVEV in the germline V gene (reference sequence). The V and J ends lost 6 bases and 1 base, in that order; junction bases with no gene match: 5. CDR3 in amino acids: CASSVLAASYNEQFF. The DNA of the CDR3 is TGTGCCAGCAGCGTACTAGCGGCGTCCTACAATGAGCAGTTCTTC.